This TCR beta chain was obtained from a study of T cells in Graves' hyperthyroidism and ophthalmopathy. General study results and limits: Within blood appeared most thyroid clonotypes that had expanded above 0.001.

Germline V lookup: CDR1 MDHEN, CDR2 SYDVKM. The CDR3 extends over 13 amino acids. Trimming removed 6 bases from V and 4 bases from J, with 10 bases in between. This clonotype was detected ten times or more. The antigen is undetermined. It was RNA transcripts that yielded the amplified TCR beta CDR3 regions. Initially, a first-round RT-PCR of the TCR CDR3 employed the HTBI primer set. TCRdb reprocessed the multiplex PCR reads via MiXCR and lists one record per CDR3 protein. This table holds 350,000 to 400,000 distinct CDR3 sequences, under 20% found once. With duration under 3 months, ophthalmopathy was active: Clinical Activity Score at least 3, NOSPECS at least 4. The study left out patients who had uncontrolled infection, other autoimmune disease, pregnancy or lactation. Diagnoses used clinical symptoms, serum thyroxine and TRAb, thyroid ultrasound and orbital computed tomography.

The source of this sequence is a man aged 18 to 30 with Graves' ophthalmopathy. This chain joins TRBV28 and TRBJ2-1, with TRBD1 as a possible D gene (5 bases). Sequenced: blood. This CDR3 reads CASRAGLYNEQFF. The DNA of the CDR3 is TGTGCCAGCAGGGCAGGGTTGTACAATGAGCAGTTCTTC.